The 27 T cell receptor beta chains below were found in one sample sequenced in a study of beta chain features in type 1 diabetes. Their target antigens are unknown. Study-wide findings and caveats: The study found moderately but significantly shorter TCRB CDR3s in all four CD4+ subsets of Type 1 diabetes patients.

The whole isolated RNA underwent reverse transcription, so sequencing captured expressed TCRB transcripts. Libraries were prepared by immunoSEQ multiplex PCR; TCRdb keeps only in-frame clonotypes and omits some of them. This sample has hundreds of thousands of clones, with under 15% found just once. The sequenced sample consisted of naive CD4+ T cells from blood. The receptors come from a man aged 18-30 years with type 1 diabetes.

This clone was counted a few times. The chain uses TRBV28 and TRBJ2-3; 10 bases line up with TRBD1. Germline lookup yields CDR1 MDHEN and CDR2 SYDVKM. J was trimmed by 4 bases and V by 6 bases; bases with no gene match: 7. The length of the CDR3 is 15 residues. The CDR3 region is CASSPLGTGADTQYF. DNA of the CDR3: TGTGCCAGCAGCCCCTTGGGGACAGGGGCAGATACGCAGTATTTT.

The genes are TRBV10-2 and TRBJ1-1; D possibly corresponds to TRBD1 (6 bases). This CDR3 region has 15 residues. Germline V gives CDR1 WSHSY, CDR2 SAAADI. V lost 1 base and J 5 bases, leaving 14 bases between the germline ends. For the CDR3, the DNA is TGCGCCAGCAGTGAGTTGGTCCAGGGGTTGACTGAAGCTTTCTTT. As protein: CASSELVQGLTEAFF.

The chain employs TRBV2 and TRBJ2-3, with TRBD2 as a possible D gene (6 bases). The germline V gene has CDR1 SNHLY and CDR2 FYNNEI. V was trimmed by 8 bases and J by 0 bases, leaving 12 bases between them. This CDR3 is 14 amino acids long. The DNA of the CDR3 is TGTGCCAGCGACAGCGGGTTAAGCACAGATACGCAGTATTTT. This sequence encodes CASDSGLSTDTQYF. Variable domain in full (rest from reference TRBV2 and TRBJ2-3): EPEVTQTPSHQVTQMGQEVILRCVPISNHLYFYWYRQILGQKVEFLVSFYNNEISEKSEIFDDQFSVERPDGSNFTLKIRSTKLEDSAMYFCASDSGLSTDTQYFGPGTRLTVL.

Turning to this clone: Other DNA sequences of this sample code for an identical CDR3. The chain combines TRBV6-5 with TRBJ1-5, with D perhaps matching TRBD1 (6 bases). Trimming stripped 3 bases from V and 1 base from J, with 10 bases between. CDR1 is MNHEY and CDR2 is SVGAGI in the germline V gene. CDR3 size: 15 residues. The CDR3 region has the DNA TGTGCCAGCAGTTATGGGGGCGGCAGCAATCAGCCCCAGCATTTT. This encodes CASSYGGGSNQPQHF.

This clone was counted a few times. The V and J genes are TRBV7-2 and TRBJ1-2; TRBD1 aligns across 8 bases. The CDR3 covers 15 residues. Trimming at V came to 2 bases and at J to 1 base, leaving 3 bases not matched to a gene. CDR1 is SGHTA, CDR2 FQGNSA, per germline. The CDR3 protein is CASSLPQGDNYGYTF. The DNA of the CDR3 is TGTGCCAGCAGCTTACCACAGGGGGATAACTATGGCTACACCTTC. Full variable domain (missing parts from reference TRBV7-2 and TRBJ1-2): GAGVSQSPSNKVTEKGKDVELRCDPISGHTALYWYRQSLGQGLEFLIYFQGNSAPDKSGLPSDRFSAERTGGSVSTLTIQRTQQEDSAVYLCASSLPQGDNYGYTFGSGTRLTVV.

The chain recombines TRBV20-1 with TRBJ1-1; D might be TRBD1 (5 bases). The CDR3 is 11 amino acids. Trimming took 7 bases from V and 6 from J, leaving 12 bases between them. Germline V CDR1 and CDR2: DFQATT, SNEGSKA (reference sequence). The CDR3 DNA is TGCAGTGTCGGGGGGGGTCCTGAAGCTTTCTTT. This sequence encodes CSVGGGPEAFF.

There are a few counts of this clone. The chain recombines TRBV27 with TRBJ2-4; D is perhaps TRBD2 (5 bases). Germline V gene data show CDR1 as MNHEY and CDR2 as SMNVEV (reference sequence). The CDR3 covers 16 residues. Trimming took off 5 bases at V and 1 base at J, with 15 bases between the two ends. CDR3: CASSPGEGRAKNIQYF. The CDR3 nucleotides are TGTGCCAGCAGTCCCGGAGAGGGTCGTGCCAAAAACATTCAGTACTTC.

This clone appeared a few times. The rearrangement uses TRBV30 and TRBJ1-2; D uncertain. This CDR3 contains 13 residues. Trimming left V 0 bases short and J 4 bases short, with 9 bases between. Germline V gene lookup returns CDR1 GTSNPN and CDR2 SVGIG (reference sequence). CDR3 region: CAWSVTEVYGYTF. The CDR3 coding sequence is TGTGCCTGGAGTGTAACCGAAGTCTATGGCTACACCTTC.

The chain carries TRBV12-5 and TRBJ1-1; tentative D call: TRBD1 (6 bases). The CDR3 sequence is 17 residues long. Germline CDR1 and CDR2: LGHNT and FRNRAP. Trimming shortened V by 0 bases and J by 3 bases, and 17 bases separated the two germline ends. CDR3 sequence reads: CASGLVVAGVRDTEAFF. The CDR3 DNA reads TGTGCTAGTGGTTTGGTAGTGGCAGGGGTAAGGGACACTGAAGCTTTCTTT.

Only a few counts were recorded for this clone. Here the CDR3 DNA reads TGCGCCAGCAGCCACCTGGCGGGGCCTTCCAATGAGCAGTTCTTC. Translation gives CASSHLAGPSNEQFF. V gene TRBV4-1 combines with J gene TRBJ2-1, with D possibly TRBD2 on 6 matching bases. Germline V gives CDR1 MGHRA, CDR2 YSYEKL. V gave up 3 bases and J gave up 6 bases, with 15 bases separating them. The CDR3 extends over 15 amino acids.

In this sample, this clone turned up a few times. This chain uses TRBV18 with TRBJ2-7; 7 nucleotides align to TRBD1. The V and J ends lost 0 bases and 5 bases, in that order; junction bases with no gene match: 4. The germline V gene encodes CDR1 KGHSH and CDR2 LQKENI. The CDR3 consists of 14 residues. The CDR3 coding sequence is TGTGCCAGCTCACCACCGGGGACAGAAAACGAGCAGTACTTC. It translates to CASSPPGTENEQYF.

Concerning this clone itself: The junction shows a germline mismatch at one end, possibly a read error. This chain connects TRBV5-4 to TRBJ2-6, with D perhaps matching TRBD2 (6 bases). From germline, CDR1 is SGHNT and CDR2 YYREEE (reference sequence). CDR3 size: 16 residues. The CDR3 is CASRLGGDSGANVLTF. CDR3 nucleotides: TGTGCCAGCAGGTTGGGCGGGGACTCTGGGGCCAACGTCCTGACTTTC. Variable domain in full (rest from reference TRBV5-4 and TRBJ2-6): ETGVTQSPTHLIKTRGQQVTLRCSSQSGHNTVSWYQQALGQGPQFIFQYYREEENGRGNFPPRFSGLQFPNYSSELNVNALELDDSALYLCASRLGGDSGANVLTFGAGSRLTVL.

This clone occurred a few times. V and J are TRBV28 and TRBJ1-6; no definite D call. This CDR3 region has 16 residues. V was cut by 0 bases and J by 5 bases, with 11 bases left in between. The germline gives CDR1 MDHEN, CDR2 SYDVKM. CDR3 sequence: CASSLWSGLNNSPLHF. CDR3 coding DNA: TGTGCCAGCAGTTTATGGTCGGGGTTGAATAATTCACCCCTCCACTTT. The full variable domain, rest sourced from reference TRBV28 and TRBJ1-6, is DVKVTQSSRYLVKRTGEKVFLECVQDMDHENMFWYRQDPGLGLRLIYFSYDVKMKEKGDIPEGYSVSREKKERFSLILESASTNQTSMYLCASSLWSGLNNSPLHFGNGTRLTVT.

This clone has just a few counts. This CDR3 reads CAWSLAVNYGYTF. The DNA for the CDR3 is TGTGCCTGGAGTCTTGCGGTTAACTATGGCTACACCTTC. V gene TRBV30 combines with J gene TRBJ1-2, with D uncertain. This CDR3 is 13 amino acids long. CDR1 and CDR2 from the germline V gene are GTSNPN and SVGIG (reference sequence). V lost 2 bases and J 1 base, leaving 8 bases between the germline ends.

This clone was seen more than once but under ten times. The chain is built from TRBV19 and TRBJ1-1; the D gene is possibly TRBD1 (5 bases). The germline gives CDR1 LNHDA, CDR2 SQIVND (reference sequence). The CDR3 totals 14 residues. Trimming left V 10 bases short and J 5 bases short, with 20 bases between. CDR3 nucleotides: TGTGCCACCAAGTTAAGGGGTGGAGGAACTGAAGCTTTCTTT. Translation gives CATKLRGGGTEAFF.

This clone was counted only a few times. The gene calls are TRBV5-6 and TRBJ2-1, with TRBD1 identical over 7 bases. Per germline, CDR1 SGHDT and CDR2 YYEEEE. This CDR3 comprises 17 residues. V trimming: 4 bases; J trimming: 0 bases; junction bases outside the gene matches: 10. The CDR3 DNA reads as TGTGCCAGCAGCCGATTTGACAGGGTAGCCTCCTACAATGAGCAGTTCTTC. Translation gives CASSRFDRVASYNEQFF.

The chain couples TRBV29-1 to TRBJ1-1; the D gene is possibly TRBD1 (6 bases). Trimming left V 4 bases short and J 4 bases short, with 13 bases between. In germline, CDR1 is SQVTM, CDR2 ANQGSEA. The CDR3 is 13 amino acids. CDR3 DNA: TGCAGCGTTGCGTACAGGGTGGGCACTGAAGCTTTCTTT. Translation gives CSVAYRVGTEAFF.

V is TRBV6-1 and J is TRBJ2-5; tentatively, D is TRBD2 (6 bases). CDR3 length equals 13 residues. Trimming left V 6 bases short and J 4 bases short, with 12 bases between. From germline, CDR1 is MNHNS and CDR2 SASEGT. DNA for the CDR3: TGTGCCAGCAGAATCCGCGGGGTAGAGACCCAGTACTTC. Protein: CASRIRGVETQYF.

The chain joins TRBV19 to TRBJ1-5; D remains unclear. Germline CDR1 LNHDA, CDR2 SQIVND (reference sequence). With 5 bases removed from V and 5 bases from J, the gap between germline ends came to 16 bases. This CDR3 contains 15 residues. The CDR3 sequence is CASSSGGRRDQPQHF. CDR3 sequence (DNA): TGTGCCAGTAGTTCAGGAGGGAGAAGAGATCAGCCCCAGCATTTT.

This clone was observed a handful of times. The rearrangement joins TRBV5-4 to TRBJ1-4; 7 positions agree with TRBD1. J was trimmed by 4 bases and V by 4 bases; bases with no gene match: 7. This CDR3 has 15 residues. CDR1 SGHNT and CDR2 YYREEE come from the germline V gene (reference sequence). The CDR3 is CASSRLQGSNEKLFF. The CDR3 DNA sequence: TGTGCCAGCAGCCGTTTACAGGGGAGTAATGAAAAACTGTTTTTT.

This sequence joins TRBV6-5 and TRBJ2-5; D may be TRBD2 (5 bases). This CDR3 has 13 amino acids. Trimming shortened V by 5 bases and J by 2 bases, and 9 bases separated the two germline ends. CDR1 and CDR2 (germline): MNHEY, SVGAGI. CDR3 sequence: CASSGRGQETQYF. The CDR3 DNA is TGTGCCAGCAGTGGCCGGGGTCAAGAGACCCAGTACTTC.

This clone came up a few times. The gene calls are TRBV18 and TRBJ2-1, with unresolved D. Looked up from germline, CDR1 is KGHSH and CDR2 is LQKENI. The CDR3 loop spans 14 amino acids. V gave up 2 bases and J gave up 6 bases, with 11 bases separating them. The CDR3 region is CASSPGEESNEQFF. The CDR3 bases are TGTGCCAGCTCACCAGGCGAGGAAAGCAATGAGCAGTTCTTC.

This clone occurred a few times. The J gene is TRBJ2-2, the V gene TRBV2; a weak D match, TRBD1 (6 bases). In germline, CDR1 is SNHLY, CDR2 FYNNEI. The V gene lost 5 bases and the J gene lost 8 bases, with 18 bases spanning the gap. The CDR3 consists of 15 residues. CDR3: CASSTLAVDSGELFF. CDR3 nucleotide sequence: TGTGCCAGCAGTACCCTGGCCGTGGACAGTGGGGAGCTGTTTTTT.

This clone was observed a handful of times. The chain combines TRBV28 with TRBJ1-2; 7 nucleotides match TRBD1. This CDR3 has 13 amino acids. Trimming at V came to 5 bases and at J to 8 bases, leaving 8 bases not matched to a gene. Germline values: CDR1 MDHEN, CDR2 SYDVKM. The CDR3, as DNA: TGTGCCAGCAGTACAGGGGACCTAGAGGGCTACACCTTC. Translation gives CASSTGDLEGYTF.

The chain recombines TRBV25-1 with TRBJ1-1; the D is unclear. Trimming removed 2 bases at V and 2 bases at J, with 12 bases between. The CDR3 sequence is 15 residues long. The V gene's germline CDR1 is MGHDK and CDR2 SYGVNS. The CDR3 DNA reads as TGTGCCAGCAGTGAAGAGGGCACGGGAAACACTGAAGCTTTCTTT. As protein: CASSEEGTGNTEAFF. Full variable domain (outside the CDR3, taken from reference TRBV25-1 and TRBJ1-1): EADIYQTPRYLVIGTGKKITLECSQTMGHDKMYWYQQDPGMELHLIHYSYGVNSTEKGDLSSESTVSRIRTEHFPLTLESARPSHTSQYLCASSEEGTGNTEAFFGQGTRLTVV.

The chain couples TRBV10-3 to TRBJ2-2; the match to TRBD1 covers 7 bases. From germline, CDR1 is ENHRY and CDR2 SYGVKD. The V gene end was trimmed by 7 bases and the J gene end by 7 bases; junction bases not matched to a gene: 15. CDR3 size: 16 residues. CDR3 amino acids: CAITPGQSVGGGELFF. The CDR3, as DNA: TGTGCCATCACTCCGGGACAGAGTGTTGGTGGCGGGGAGCTGTTTTTT.

The chain is built from TRBV7-9 and TRBJ2-2, with no clear D. CDR1 and CDR2 from the germline V gene are SEHNR and FQNEAQ (reference sequence). V lost 11 bases to trimming and J lost 4 bases, with 8 bases between them. The CDR3 sequence is 11 residues long. The CDR3 is CAATATGELFF. The CDR3 nucleotides read TGTGCCGCTACGGCCACCGGGGAGCTGTTTTTT.